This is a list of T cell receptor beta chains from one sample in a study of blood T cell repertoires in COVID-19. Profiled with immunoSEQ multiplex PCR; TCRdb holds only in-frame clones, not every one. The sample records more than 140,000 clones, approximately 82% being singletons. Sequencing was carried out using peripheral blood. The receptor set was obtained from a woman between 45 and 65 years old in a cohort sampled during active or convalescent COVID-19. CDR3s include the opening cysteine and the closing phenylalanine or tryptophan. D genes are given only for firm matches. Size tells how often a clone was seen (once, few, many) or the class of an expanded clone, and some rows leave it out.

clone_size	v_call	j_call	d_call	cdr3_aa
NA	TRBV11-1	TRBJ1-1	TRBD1	CASSKRQGLNTEAFF
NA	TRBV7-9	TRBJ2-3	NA	CASSLGYTDTQYF
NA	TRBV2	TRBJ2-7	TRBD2	CASSDLGTSYYEQYF
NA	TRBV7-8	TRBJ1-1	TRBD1	CASSLVALGNRGQRTEAFF
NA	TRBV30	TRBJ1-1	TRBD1	CAWRGQGSTEAFF
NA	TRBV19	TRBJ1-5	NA	CASSIETQGQPQHF
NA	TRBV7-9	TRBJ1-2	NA	CAVELGALLVTGYTF
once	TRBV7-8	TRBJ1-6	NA	CASSEVTTYNSPLHF
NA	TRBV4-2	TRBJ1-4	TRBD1	CASSPPGQGYEKLFF
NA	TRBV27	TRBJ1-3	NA	CASSLSAQPGNTIYF
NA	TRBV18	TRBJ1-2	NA	CASSPGPVDYGYTF
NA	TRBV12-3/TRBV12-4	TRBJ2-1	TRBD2	CASRGLAVFF
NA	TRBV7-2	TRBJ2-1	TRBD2	CASSLGLAGGRSYNEQFF
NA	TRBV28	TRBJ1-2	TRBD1	CASRPTGPQGGYTF
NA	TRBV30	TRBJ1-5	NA	CAWSVPGWANQPQHF
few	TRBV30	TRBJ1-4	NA	CAWGVQARGEKLFF
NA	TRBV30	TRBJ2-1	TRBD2	CAWSTALRGGVSDEQFF
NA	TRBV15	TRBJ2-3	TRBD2	CATSRDLPTFSGGTDTQYF
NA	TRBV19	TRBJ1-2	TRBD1	CASRNQGADYGYTF
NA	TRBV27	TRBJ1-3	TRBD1	CASSLGQGASGNTIYF
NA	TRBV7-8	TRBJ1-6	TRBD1	CASSLDRGSSNSPLHF
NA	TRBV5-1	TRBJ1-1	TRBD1	CASSAGTGGDTEAFF
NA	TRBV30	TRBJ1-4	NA	CAWRAKRGGTNEKLFF
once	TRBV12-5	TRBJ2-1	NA	CASGLGQRNEQFF
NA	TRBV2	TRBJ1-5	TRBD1	CASSPPGQGVPLSNQPQHF
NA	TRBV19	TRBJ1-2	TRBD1	CASRTPTTGGYGYTF
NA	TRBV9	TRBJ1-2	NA	CASSFQGNYGYTF
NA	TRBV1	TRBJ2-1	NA	CTSSQKGGVLYNEQFF
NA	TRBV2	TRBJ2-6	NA	CASTTGPGANVLTF
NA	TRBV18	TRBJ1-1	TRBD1	CASAMDRGGTEAFF
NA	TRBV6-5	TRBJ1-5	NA	CASSYRGEGNQPQHF
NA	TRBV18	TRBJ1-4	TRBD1	CASSSGTGDEKLFF
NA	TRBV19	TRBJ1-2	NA	CASSRGVDGYTF
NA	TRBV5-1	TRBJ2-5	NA	CASSAAPGESETQYF
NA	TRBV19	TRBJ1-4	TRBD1	CASRLQTGATNEKLFF
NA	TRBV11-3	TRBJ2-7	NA	CRPPTAGASYEQYF
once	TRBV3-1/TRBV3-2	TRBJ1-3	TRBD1	CASSQATGGSGNTIYF
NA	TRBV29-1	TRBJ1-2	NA	CSVPGGIEGYTF
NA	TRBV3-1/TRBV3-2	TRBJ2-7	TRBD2	CASSPRLAGYEQYF
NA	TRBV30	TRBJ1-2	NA	CAWSFGGGYTF
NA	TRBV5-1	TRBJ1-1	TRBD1	CASSSLAYPGTGRRNTEAFF
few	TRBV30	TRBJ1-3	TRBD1	CAWSRRTGLSGNTIYF
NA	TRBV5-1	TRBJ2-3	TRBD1	CASSQGVGTDTQYF
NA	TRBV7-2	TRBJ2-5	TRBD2	CASSLARTSGHFDF
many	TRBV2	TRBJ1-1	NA	CASSVQGYAEAFF
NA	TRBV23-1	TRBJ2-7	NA	CASRTDNPYEQYF
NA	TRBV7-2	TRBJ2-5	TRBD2	CASSLSWTSGVTKTQYF
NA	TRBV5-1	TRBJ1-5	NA	CASSLAEGGQPQHF
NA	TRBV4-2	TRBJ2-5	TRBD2	CASSQGWRGDQETQYF
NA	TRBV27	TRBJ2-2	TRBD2	CASSSVLTSGVEELFF
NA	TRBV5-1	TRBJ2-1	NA	CASSPELYNEQFF
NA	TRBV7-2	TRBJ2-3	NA	CASSLGGGAGTDTQYF
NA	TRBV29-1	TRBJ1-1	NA	CSVALSDTEAFF
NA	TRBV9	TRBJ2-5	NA	CASSATPLLQETQYF
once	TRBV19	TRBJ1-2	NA	CASRRGDYGYTF
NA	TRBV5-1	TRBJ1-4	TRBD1	CASSLAYRGENEKLFF
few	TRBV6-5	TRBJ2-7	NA	CAAQGFYEQYF